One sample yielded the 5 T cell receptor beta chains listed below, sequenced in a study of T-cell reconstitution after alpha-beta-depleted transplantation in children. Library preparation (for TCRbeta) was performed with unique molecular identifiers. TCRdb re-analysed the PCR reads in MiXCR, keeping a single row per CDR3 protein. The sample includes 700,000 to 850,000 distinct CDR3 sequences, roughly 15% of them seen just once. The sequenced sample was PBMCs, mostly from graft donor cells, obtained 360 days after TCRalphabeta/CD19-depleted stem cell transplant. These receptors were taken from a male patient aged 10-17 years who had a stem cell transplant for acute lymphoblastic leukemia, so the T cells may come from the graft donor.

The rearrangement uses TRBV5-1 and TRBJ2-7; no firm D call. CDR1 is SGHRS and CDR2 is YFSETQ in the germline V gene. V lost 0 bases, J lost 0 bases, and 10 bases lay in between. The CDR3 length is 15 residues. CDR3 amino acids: CASSLGLSTSYEQYF. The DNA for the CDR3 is TGCGCCAGCAGCTTGGGTCTCAGTACCTCCTACGAGCAGTACTTC.

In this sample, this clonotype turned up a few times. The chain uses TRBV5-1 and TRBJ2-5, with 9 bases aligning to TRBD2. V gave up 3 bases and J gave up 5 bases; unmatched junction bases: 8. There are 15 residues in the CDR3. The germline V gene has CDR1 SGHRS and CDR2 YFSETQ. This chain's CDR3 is CASSSGLAVAETQYF. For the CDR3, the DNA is TGCGCCAGCAGCTCGGGACTAGCAGTGGCGGAGACCCAGTACTTC.

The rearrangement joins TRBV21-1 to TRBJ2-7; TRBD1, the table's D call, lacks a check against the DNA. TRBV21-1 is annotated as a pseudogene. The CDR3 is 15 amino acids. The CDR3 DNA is TGTGCCAGCAGCAAAGGGGGACGGACTCCTCCCGGGCAGTACTTC. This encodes CASSKGGRTPPGQYF.

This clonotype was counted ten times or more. The CDR3 sequence: CASSPWTGGDENIQYF. The CDR3 DNA follows: TGTGCCAGCAGTCCTTGGACAGGGGGGGACGAAAACATTCAGTACTTC. The chain is built from TRBV12-3 or TRBV12-4 and TRBJ2-4; TRBD1 matches 10 bases. The CDR3 covers 16 residues. After removal of 5 bases from V and 5 bases from J, the junction contained 9 bases not matched to a gene.

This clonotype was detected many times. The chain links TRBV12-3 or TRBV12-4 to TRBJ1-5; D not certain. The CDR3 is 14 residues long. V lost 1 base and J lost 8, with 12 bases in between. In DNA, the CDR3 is TGTGCCAGCAGTTTAGGGGGAGGGAAGGAGCCCCAGCATTTT. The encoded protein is CASSLGGGKEPQHF.